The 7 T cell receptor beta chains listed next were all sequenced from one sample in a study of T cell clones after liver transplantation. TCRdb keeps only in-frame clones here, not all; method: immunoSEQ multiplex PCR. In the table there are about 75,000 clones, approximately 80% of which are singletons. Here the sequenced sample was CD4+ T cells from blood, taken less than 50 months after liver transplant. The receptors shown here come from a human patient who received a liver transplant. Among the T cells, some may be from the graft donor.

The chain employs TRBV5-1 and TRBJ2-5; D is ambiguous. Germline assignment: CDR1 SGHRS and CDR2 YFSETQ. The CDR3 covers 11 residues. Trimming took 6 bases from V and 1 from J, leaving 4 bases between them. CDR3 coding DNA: TGCGCCAGCATGGCCCAAGAGACCCAGTACTTC. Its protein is CASMAQETQYF.

The CDR3, as DNA: TGTGCCTCTAGGACAGGGGCCTACAATGAGCAGTTCTTC. Residues: CASRTGAYNEQFF. The V and J genes are TRBV30 and TRBJ2-1; 9 nucleotides line up with TRBD1. Per germline, CDR1 GTSNPN and CDR2 SVGIG (reference sequence). The CDR3 has 13 residues. J was trimmed by 2 bases and V by 7 bases; bases with no gene match: 3.

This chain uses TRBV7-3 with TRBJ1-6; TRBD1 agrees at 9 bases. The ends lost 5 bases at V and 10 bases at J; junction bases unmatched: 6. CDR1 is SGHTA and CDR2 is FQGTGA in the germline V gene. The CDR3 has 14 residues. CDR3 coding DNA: TGTGCCAGCAGCACCGGGACAGGGAGCTCACCCCTCCACTTT. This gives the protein CASSTGTGSSPLHF.

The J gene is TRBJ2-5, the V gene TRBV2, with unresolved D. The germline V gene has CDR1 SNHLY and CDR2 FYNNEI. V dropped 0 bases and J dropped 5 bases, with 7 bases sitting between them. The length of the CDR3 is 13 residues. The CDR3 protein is CASSEAYTETQYF. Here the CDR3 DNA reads TGTGCCAGCAGTGAAGCCTACACGGAGACCCAGTACTTC.

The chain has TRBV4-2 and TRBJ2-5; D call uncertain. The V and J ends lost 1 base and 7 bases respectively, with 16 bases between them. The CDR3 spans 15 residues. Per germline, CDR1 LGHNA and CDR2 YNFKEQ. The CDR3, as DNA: TGTGCCAGCAGCCAAGGGGGTCCGCGAGAGGTGACCCAGTACTTC. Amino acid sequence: CASSQGGPREVTQYF.

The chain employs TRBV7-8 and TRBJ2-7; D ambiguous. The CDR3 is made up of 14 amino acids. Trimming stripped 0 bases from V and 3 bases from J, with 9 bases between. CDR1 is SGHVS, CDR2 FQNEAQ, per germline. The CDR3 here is CASSLAGFYYEQYF. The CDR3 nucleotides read TGTGCCAGCAGCTTAGCAGGGTTCTACTACGAGCAGTACTTC.

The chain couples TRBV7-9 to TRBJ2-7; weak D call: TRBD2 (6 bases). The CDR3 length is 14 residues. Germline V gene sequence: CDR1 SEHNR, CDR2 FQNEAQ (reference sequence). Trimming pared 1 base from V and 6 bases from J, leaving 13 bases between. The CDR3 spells CASSLEQTRSEQYF. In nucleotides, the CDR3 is TGTGCCAGCAGCTTAGAACAGACTAGATCCGAGCAGTACTTC.